What follows are 19 T cell receptor beta chains derived from one specimen sequenced in a study of human T cells and chemical hapten exposure. Documented time point: patch test 1, 2 weeks after DPC sensitization. Treatment in this sample: therapeutic diphenylcyclopropenone sensitization with weekly scalp DPC. TCRdb recomputed calls from the RACE reads with MiXCR, one row per CDR3 protein. The table has tens of thousands of distinct CDR3 sequences, more than 9% seen once. The sequencing used whole blood, collected in connection with sensitization to the hapten diphenylcyclopropenone (DPC). These receptors came from a man between 35 and 55 years old with alopecia areata. Some clones in this sample may be carry-over from other donors' samples.

This clonotype occurred a few times. The genes are TRBV10-3 and TRBJ2-6, with 11 nucleotides matching TRBD1. CDR1 ENHRY and CDR2 SYGVKD come from the germline V gene. CDR3 size: 19 residues. V gave up 1 base and J gave up 0 bases; unmatched junction bases: 5. CDR3 residues: CAISEFGTGGLSGANVLTF. CDR3 nucleotide sequence: TGTGCCATCAGTGAGTTCGGGACAGGGGGACTCTCTGGGGCCAACGTCCTGACTTTC.

The chain employs TRBV18 and TRBJ2-7; D tentatively reads TRBD1 or TRBD2 (5 bases each). The germline V gene has CDR1 KGHSH and CDR2 LQKENI. Trimming shortened V by 6 bases and J by 3 bases, and 12 bases separated the two germline ends. The CDR3 covers 13 residues. In DNA, the CDR3 is TGTGCCAGCTCCGGGACGGATCGCTACGAGCAGTACGTC. It specifies CASSGTDRYEQYV.

This clonotype was counted ten times or more. This chain joins TRBV7-2 and TRBJ1-3; D gene uncertain. Germline loops: CDR1 SGHTA, CDR2 FQGNSA. The CDR3 has 14 amino acids. With 5 bases removed from V and 4 bases from J, the gap between germline ends came to 12 bases. The CDR3 loop reads CASSPVMSGNTIYF. In nucleotides, the CDR3 is TGTGCCAGCAGCCCCGTAATGTCCGGAAACACCATATATTTT.

The chain couples TRBV29-1 to TRBJ2-1, with D uncertain. CDR3 length: 12 amino acids. The V and J ends lost 6 bases and 10 bases respectively, with 16 bases between them. Germline values: CDR1 SQVTM, CDR2 ANQGSEA. CDR3 DNA sequence: TGCAGCGTCGGAAGGGCCACGGTAGAGCAGTTCTTC. It is translated as CSVGRATVEQFF.

This clonotype was counted a few times. V is TRBV12-3 or TRBV12-4 and J is TRBJ1-2, with 8 bases aligning to TRBD1. The V gene end was trimmed by 5 bases and the J gene end by 5 bases; junction bases not matched to a gene: 13. The CDR3 extends over 16 amino acids. The CDR3 here is CASSPLGVTGDYGYTF. For the CDR3, the DNA is TGTGCCAGCAGTCCCTTAGGGGTGACAGGGGATTATGGCTACACCTTC.

This clonotype was counted between two and nine times. V is TRBV11-3 and J is TRBJ1-1, with D maybe TRBD1 (6 bases). With 1 base removed from V and 1 base from J, the gap between germline ends came to 7 bases. Per the germline V gene, CDR1 is SGHNT and CDR2 is YENEEA. The CDR3 has 14 amino acids. CDR3 residues: CASSLAGENTEAFF. The CDR3, as DNA: TGTGCCAGCAGCTTAGCAGGGGAGAACACTGAAGCTTTCTTT.

This clonotype was counted a single time. Mismatch with germline at one junction end may stem from a read error. The gene calls are TRBV7-7 and TRBJ2-3, with D perhaps given as TRBD1 or TRBD2 (5 bases each). The CDR3 has 15 amino acids. Looked up from germline, CDR1 is SSHAT and CDR2 is FNYEAQ (reference sequence). In nucleotides, the CDR3 is TGTGCTAGCAGCTTAGGATTGTCAGGGACGGATACGCAGTATTTT. This sequence encodes CASSLGLSGTDTQYF.

This clonotype was picked up many times. The chain carries TRBV6-4 and TRBJ2-2; TRBD2 is a possible D gene (5 bases). The CDR3 covers 14 residues. Per germline, CDR1 MRHNA and CDR2 SNTAGT. Trimming stripped 2 bases from V and 6 bases from J, with 10 bases between. CDR3 residues: CASSDTRRAGELFF. The DNA for the CDR3 is TGTGCCAGCAGTGACACTAGACGTGCCGGGGAGCTGTTTTTT.

This clonotype was seen more than once but under ten times. V usage is TRBV6-1 and J usage is TRBJ1-3, with D unresolved. Between the trimmed V and J ends, which lost 2 bases and 0 bases, there was a span of 11 bases. Germline loops: CDR1 MNHNS, CDR2 SASEGT. The CDR3 totals 16 residues. CDR3 amino acids: CASSETLQSSGNTIYF. The CDR3 region has the DNA TGTGCCAGCAGTGAAACCCTACAGAGCTCTGGAAACACCATATATTTT.

The J gene is TRBJ2-3, the V gene TRBV7-2; TRBD2 aligns across 8 bases. The CDR3 sequence is 18 residues long. In germline, CDR1 is SGHTA, CDR2 FQGNSA. J gave up 2 bases and V 4 bases, and 14 bases lay outside the gene matches. The CDR3 is CASSSSGASGSPTDTQYF. The DNA of the CDR3 is TGTGCCAGCAGCTCGAGTGGCGCAAGCGGGAGCCCCACAGATACGCAGTATTTT. Combining the CDR3 with reference TRBV7-2 and TRBJ2-3 gives the whole variable domain GAGVSQSPSNKVTEKGKDVELRCDPISGHTALYWYRQSLGQGLEFLIYFQGNSAPDKSGLPSDRFSAERTGGSVSTLTIQRTQQEDSAVYLCASSSSGASGSPTDTQYFGPGTRLTVL.

The J gene is TRBJ1-5, the V gene TRBV5-4, with a weak D call TRBD1 (5 bases). The germline gives CDR1 SGHNT, CDR2 YYREEE (reference sequence). The CDR3 is made up of 17 amino acids. V was trimmed by 0 bases and J by 6 bases, leaving 19 bases between them. Here the CDR3 reads CASSLGWDGGFGQPQHF. The CDR3 DNA sequence: TGTGCCAGCAGCTTGGGATGGGACGGGGGGTTCGGTCAGCCCCAGCATTTT.

This clonotype occurred a few times. The chain is built from TRBV30 and TRBJ2-7; D is tentatively TRBD1 or TRBD2 (5 bases each). Germline assignment: CDR1 GTSNPN and CDR2 SVGIG (reference sequence). With 1 base removed from V and 6 bases from J, the gap between germline ends came to 16 bases. The CDR3 runs to 14 residues. CDR3 residues: CAWSEAGTSGEQYV. In nucleotides, the CDR3 is TGTGCCTGGAGTGAGGCCGGGACGTCGGGCGAGCAGTACGTC.

This clonotype was found a few times. The gene calls are TRBV5-1 and TRBJ1-5, with a possible D match to TRBD1 (6 bases). Per germline, CDR1 SGHRS and CDR2 YFSETQ. V was clipped by 0 bases and J by 2 bases, with 9 bases between them. The CDR3 runs to 15 residues. This CDR3 is CASSLAGDGNQPQHF. The CDR3 DNA follows: TGCGCCAGCAGCTTGGCAGGGGACGGCAATCAGCCCCAGCATTTT.

There are many counts of this clonotype. The rearrangement links TRBV20-1 to TRBJ1-2; D is unclear. Germline V gene data show CDR1 as DFQATT and CDR2 as SNEGSKA (reference sequence). The CDR3 spans 11 residues. V lost 4 bases and J lost 5, with 8 bases in between. CDR3 DNA: TGCAGTGCTACCCCAGTTTATGGCTACACCTTC. Protein: CSATPVYGYTF.

In its sample, this clonotype was seen a few times. This chain joins TRBV7-3 and TRBJ2-1; 7 bases align to TRBD2. The CDR3 sequence is 15 residues long. The germline V gene encodes CDR1 SGHTA and CDR2 FQGTGA. Trimming at V came to 0 bases and at J to 7 bases, leaving 6 bases not matched to a gene. The CDR3 DNA reads TGTGCCAGCAGCTTAACCTCTAGCGGCCTAAATGAGCAGTTCTTC. Translation: CASSLTSSGLNEQFF.

This chain links TRBV6-1 with TRBJ1-2; D unclear. V lost 2 bases and J lost 0, with 10 bases in between. The CDR3 consists of 15 residues. Germline V gene lookup returns CDR1 MNHNS and CDR2 SASEGT. The CDR3 spells CASSENNGPNYGYTF. DNA of the CDR3: TGTGCCAGCAGTGAAAATAACGGCCCTAACTATGGCTACACCTTC.

This rearrangement joins TRBV10-3 to TRBJ1-6; the D is unclear. Germline V lookup: CDR1 ENHRY, CDR2 SYGVKD. Trimming left V 6 bases short and J 6 bases short, with 9 bases between. This CDR3 has 13 amino acids. CDR3 amino acids: CAIRDSSNSPLHF. DNA for the CDR3: TGTGCCATCAGGGACTCTTCTAATTCACCCCTCCACTTT.

The V gene is TRBV7-3, the J gene TRBJ2-1; tentatively, D is TRBD2 (5 bases). The germline V and J ends were trimmed by 0 bases and 7 bases, with 19 bases remaining between them. CDR1 and CDR2 from the germline V gene are SGHTA and FQGTGA. This CDR3 has 17 amino acids. CDR3 loop: CASSLTGPGLRRNEQFF. The CDR3 DNA follows: TGTGCCAGCAGCTTAACCGGTCCCGGACTTCGGAGGAATGAGCAGTTCTTC.

V and J are TRBV5-1 and TRBJ2-1, with 12 bases fitting TRBD2. J gave up 9 bases and V 4 bases, and 8 bases lay outside the gene matches. This CDR3 has 15 amino acids. CDR1 is SGHRS, CDR2 YFSETQ, per germline. CDR3 DNA: TGCGCCAGCAGCCCGGGACTAGCGGGCCCCCCTGAGCAGTTCTTC. It yields the protein CASSPGLAGPPEQFF.